The source of this T cell receptor beta chain is a study of blood T cell repertoires in COVID-19. Source study methods: Amplification of reference gene primers was used by the study to estimate nucleated cell counts. Libraries were prepared by immunoSEQ multiplex PCR; TCRdb keeps only in-frame clonotypes and omits some of them. The V and J calls and clone size come from that table; D and trimming were worked out from the DNA. The sample lists more than 50,000 clones, 85% occurring once. The CDR3 spans 15 residues. V lost 4 bases and J lost 0, with 15 bases in between. Germline V gene sequence: CDR1 SQVTM, CDR2 ANQGSEA.

This receptor was identified in a human donor in a cohort sampled during active COVID-19. The chain has TRBV29-1 and TRBJ1-2; weak D call: TRBD1 (6 bases). Material: peripheral blood. CDR3 DNA: TGCAGCGTTGTAAACATAGGGACAACTAACTATGGCTACACCTTC. Protein: CSVVNIGTTNYGYTF.